The 6 T cell receptor beta chains below all came from one sample that was sequenced in a study of T cell responses to AZD1222 COVID-19 vaccine (dated by TCRdb to the early 2020s). The time point label here, explained by the study, means: baseline before first vaccination. The library came from the immunoSEQ multiplex PCR assay. TCRdb retrieved this table from immuneACCESS and kept in-frame rearrangements only. Not all clones are present; in checked studies, unresolved V genes account for under half, and no reason is known for the remainder. This sample gives about 140,000 clones in total; 85% to 95% of them show up just once. Together, the top ten hold 1.5% to 2% of the sample. The sample here was peripheral blood, taken on day 0 of AZD1222 vaccination. These TCRs come from an adult in good health.

The J gene is TRBJ2-2, the V gene TRBV18; weak D call: TRBD1 (5 bases). This CDR3 is built from 15 residues. The ends were cut back, 4 bases at V and 0 bases at J, with 9 bases in the middle. Germline V gene lookup returns CDR1 KGHSH and CDR2 LQKENI. The CDR3 here is CASSRGNTNTGELFF. As DNA, the CDR3 is TGTGCCAGCTCACGGGGCAACACGAACACCGGGGAGCTGTTTTTT.

The chain links TRBV19 to TRBJ1-1, with 8 positions matching TRBD1. Germline assignment: CDR1 LNHDA and CDR2 SQIVND (reference sequence). The J segment lost 4 bases and the V segment lost 7 bases, leaving 2 bases of the junction unmatched. The CDR3 extends over 12 amino acids. CDR3 amino acids: CASTDRATEAFF. CDR3 coding DNA: TGTGCCAGTACGGACAGGGCCACTGAAGCTTTCTTT.

This clone appeared once. The chain combines TRBV6-6 with TRBJ2-3; D may be TRBD1 or TRBD2 (5 bases each). V was cut by 0 bases and J by 3 bases, with 13 bases left in between. The germline CDR1 and CDR2 sequences are MNHNY and SVGAGI (reference sequence). This CDR3 region has 16 residues. The CDR3 reads CASSYSLGTKTDTQYF. The CDR3 nucleotides are TGTGCCAGCAGTTACTCTCTCGGGACGAAGACAGATACGCAGTATTTT.

This chain joins TRBV3-1 (or the pseudogene TRBV3-2) and TRBJ2-4; TRBD2 matches 10 bases. V lost 4 bases, J lost 0 bases, and 9 bases stayed unmatched. Germline V lookup: CDR1 LGHDT, CDR2 YNNKEL (reference sequence). The CDR3 loop spans 18 amino acids. The CDR3 loop is CASSRGSGRGLAKNIQYF. CDR3 in DNA: TGTGCCAGCAGCCGAGGAAGCGGGAGGGGATTAGCCAAAAACATTCAGTACTTC.

This rearrangement joins TRBV5-1 to TRBJ1-3; 7 positions match TRBD1. This CDR3 has 15 residues. J lost 3 bases, V lost 5 bases, and 8 bases had no gene match. Per germline, CDR1 SGHRS and CDR2 YFSETQ. The CDR3 protein is CASSPTGAFGNTIYF. For the CDR3, the DNA is TGCGCCAGCAGTCCTACAGGGGCCTTTGGAAACACCATATATTTT.

The chain employs TRBV3-1 (or the pseudogene TRBV3-2) and TRBJ2-7, with 7 nucleotides matching TRBD2. The CDR3 covers 11 residues. After removal of 4 bases from V and 7 bases from J, the junction contained 1 base not matched to a gene. Germline CDR1 is LGHDT and CDR2 is YNNKEL (reference sequence). DNA of the CDR3: TGTGCCAGCAGCCTGGGGGGGGAGCAGTACTTC. Encoded protein: CASSLGGEQYF.